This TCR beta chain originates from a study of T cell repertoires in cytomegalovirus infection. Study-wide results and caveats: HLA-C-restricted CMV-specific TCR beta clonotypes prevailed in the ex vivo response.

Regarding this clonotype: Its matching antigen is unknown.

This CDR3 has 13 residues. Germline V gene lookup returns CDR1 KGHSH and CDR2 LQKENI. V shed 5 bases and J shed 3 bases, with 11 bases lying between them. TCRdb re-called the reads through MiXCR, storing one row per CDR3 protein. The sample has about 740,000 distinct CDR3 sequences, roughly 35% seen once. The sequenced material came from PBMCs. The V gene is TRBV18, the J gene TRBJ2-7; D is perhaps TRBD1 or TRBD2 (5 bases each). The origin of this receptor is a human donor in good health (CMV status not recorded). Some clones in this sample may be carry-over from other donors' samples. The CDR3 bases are TGTGCCAGCTCAGCCGGGGCCCTCTACGAGCAGTACTTC. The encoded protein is CASSAGALYEQYF. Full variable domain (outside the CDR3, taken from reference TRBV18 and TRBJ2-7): NAGVMQNPRHLVRRRGQEARLRCSPMKGHSHVYWYRQLPEEGLKFMVYLQKENIIDESGMPKERFSAEFPKEGPSILRIQQVVRGDSAAYFCASSAGALYEQYFGPGTRLTVT.